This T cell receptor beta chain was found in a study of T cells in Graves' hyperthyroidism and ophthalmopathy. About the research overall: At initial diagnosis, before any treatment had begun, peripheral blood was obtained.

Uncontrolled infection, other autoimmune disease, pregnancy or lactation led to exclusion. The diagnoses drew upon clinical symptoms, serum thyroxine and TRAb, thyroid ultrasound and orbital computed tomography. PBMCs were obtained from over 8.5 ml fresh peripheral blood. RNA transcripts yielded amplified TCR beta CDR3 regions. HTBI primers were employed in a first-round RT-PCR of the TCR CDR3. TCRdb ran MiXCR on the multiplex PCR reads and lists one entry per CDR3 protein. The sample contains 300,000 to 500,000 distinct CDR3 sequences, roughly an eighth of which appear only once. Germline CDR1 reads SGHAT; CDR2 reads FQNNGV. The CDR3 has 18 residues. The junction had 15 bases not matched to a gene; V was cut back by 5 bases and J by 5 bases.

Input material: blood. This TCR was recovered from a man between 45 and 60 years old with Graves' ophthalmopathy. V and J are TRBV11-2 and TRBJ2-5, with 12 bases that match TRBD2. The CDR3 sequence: CASSHRGAGLAGLETQYF. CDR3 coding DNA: TGTGCCAGCAGCCACCGGGGGGCGGGACTAGCGGGTTTGGAGACCCAGTACTTC.